Below are 21 T cell receptor beta chains sequenced from a single sample in a study of PD-1 blockade in classical Hodgkin lymphoma. The protocol was immunoSEQ multiplex PCR, while the TCRdb copy is restricted to in-frame clones and leaves out a portion. This sample has more than 25,000 clones, with about 90% found just once. Autologous stem cell transplantation was followed by relapse in every patient, and brentuximab vedotin exposure varied. PBMCs, once thawed, yielded CD8+ T cells isolated by magnetic negative selection. The sequenced sample was CD8+ T cells from blood, obtained at baseline. These receptors all stem from a human donor with classical Hodgkin lymphoma.

The chain employs TRBV2 and TRBJ2-1; D ambiguous. From germline, CDR1 is SNHLY and CDR2 FYNNEI. V lost 8 bases to trimming and J lost 4 bases, with 18 bases between them. The CDR3 has 15 amino acids. Written as DNA, the CDR3 is TGTGCCAGCCAAGATGCGTTGTCTGGTTACAATGAGCAGTTCTTC. Translation gives CASQDALSGYNEQFF.

The chain recombines TRBV7-9 with TRBJ2-2; the D gene is possibly TRBD2 (6 bases). The length of the CDR3 is 15 residues. Trimming removed 4 bases at V and 5 bases at J, with 14 bases between. The germline V gene encodes CDR1 SEHNR and CDR2 FQNEAQ (reference sequence). For the CDR3, the DNA is TGTGCCAGCAGCTCCCCGGGACTGAGTACCGGGGAGCTGTTTTTT. This codes for CASSSPGLSTGELFF.

The chain has TRBV11-2 and TRBJ2-4, with unresolved D. Per germline, CDR1 SGHAT and CDR2 FQNNGV. V gave up 2 bases and J gave up 6 bases, with 8 bases separating them. This CDR3 spans 13 amino acids. This CDR3 reads CASSLRSRNIQYF. Written as DNA, the CDR3 is TGTGCCAGCAGCTTACGAAGTAGAAACATTCAGTACTTC.

This clone came up a few times. The V and J genes are TRBV30 and TRBJ1-2, with a weak D call TRBD1 (5 bases). This CDR3 is 15 amino acids long. Trimming removed 0 bases at V and 4 bases at J, with 15 bases between. CDR1 GTSNPN and CDR2 SVGIG come from the germline V gene (reference sequence). CDR3 coding DNA: TGTGCCTGGAGTGTACCTCAAGGTCAGGGCTATGGCTACACCTTC. Amino acid sequence: CAWSVPQGQGYGYTF. Full variable domain (remainder filled in from reference TRBV30 and TRBJ1-2): SQTIHQWPATLVQPVGSPLSLECTVEGTSNPNLYWYRQAAGRGLQLLFYSVGIGQISSEVPQNLSASRPQDRQFILSSKKLLLSDSGFYLCAWSVPQGQGYGYTFGSGTRLTVV.

V usage is TRBV27 and J usage is TRBJ2-2, with D maybe TRBD1 (6 bases). The V gene lost 5 bases and the J gene lost 4 bases, with 11 bases spanning the gap. This CDR3 is built from 14 residues. Per the germline V gene, CDR1 is MNHEY and CDR2 is SMNVEV (reference sequence). CDR3 amino acids: CASSPSRGTGELFF. In nucleotides, the CDR3 is TGTGCCAGCAGTCCGTCCAGGGGCACCGGGGAGCTGTTTTTT.

The rearrangement links TRBV6-1 to TRBJ2-7; 8 bases line up with TRBD2. The CDR3 sequence is 15 residues long. Germline lookup yields CDR1 MNHNS and CDR2 SASEGT. V lost 2 bases to trimming and J lost 3 bases; unmatched junction nucleotides: 6. The DNA of the CDR3 is TGTGCCAGCAGTGAACCGGCGGGAGGTAGCTACGAGCAGTACTTC. Protein: CASSEPAGGSYEQYF.

The chain carries TRBV11-3 and TRBJ2-7; the D is unclear. Trimming took 3 bases from V and 5 from J, leaving 11 bases between them. CDR3 length: 13 residues. CDR1 and CDR2 from the germline V gene are SGHNT and YENEEA. This CDR3 reads CASSLASLNEQYF. The CDR3 DNA reads TGTGCCAGCAGCTTGGCAAGTCTTAACGAGCAGTACTTC.

The chain couples TRBV13 to TRBJ1-5; D uncertain. This CDR3 comprises 13 residues. Germline lookup yields CDR1 PRHDT and CDR2 FYEKMQ (reference sequence). V lost 0 bases and J 5 bases, leaving 5 bases between the germline ends. The CDR3 region is CASSLGQYQPQHF. In DNA form, the CDR3 reads TGTGCCAGCAGCTTAGGACAGTATCAGCCCCAGCATTTT. The whole variable domain, filled in from reference TRBV13 and TRBJ1-5, reads AAGVIQSPRHLIKEKRETATLKCYPIPRHDTVYWYQQGPGQDPQFLISFYEKMQSDKGSIPDRFSAQQFSDYHSELNMSSLELGDSALYFCASSLGQYQPQHFGDGTRLSIL.

The rearrangement joins TRBV28 to TRBJ2-1; D possibly corresponds to TRBD1 (8 bases). CDR1 and CDR2 (germline): MDHEN, SYDVKM. The CDR3 sequence is 17 residues long. The V end lost 6 bases, the J end lost 4 bases, and 22 bases lay between the germline ends. The CDR3 sequence: CASRPTGGDSLYNEQFF. The CDR3 nucleotides are TGTGCCAGCAGGCCCACAGGGGGGGACTCTCTTTACAATGAGCAGTTCTTC.

The V call is TRBV7-9, the J call TRBJ1-1; D is unresolved. In germline, CDR1 is SEHNR, CDR2 FQNEAQ (reference sequence). Deletions cut 3 bases from V and 7 bases from J, with 6 bases between. The length of the CDR3 is 11 residues. Here the CDR3 DNA reads TGTGCCAGCAGCTTTGGGGATGAAGCTTTCTTT. This encodes CASSFGDEAFF. The full variable domain, in which reference TRBV7-9 and TRBJ1-1 provide the parts outside the CDR3, is DTGVSQNPRHKITKRGQNVTFRCDPISEHNRLYWYRQTLGQGPEFLTYFQNEAQLEKSRLLSDRFSAERPKGSFSTLEIQRTEQGDSAMYLCASSFGDEAFFGQGTRLTVV.

The genes are TRBV14 and TRBJ2-7; D uncertain. CDR3 size: 14 residues. V dropped 2 bases and J dropped 4 bases, with 12 bases sitting between them. CDR1 is SGHDN and CDR2 is FVKESK in the germline V gene. The CDR3 bases are TGTGCCAGCAGCCAAACGGGTTGGGGATACGAGCAGTACTTC. Translating it yields CASSQTGWGYEQYF.

The chain joins TRBV7-6 to TRBJ1-1; TRBD1 matches at 7 bases. The V gene end was trimmed by 5 bases and the J gene end by 6 bases; junction bases not matched to a gene: 12. The CDR3 extends over 15 amino acids. Germline CDR1 and CDR2: SGHVS and FNYEAQ. The DNA of the CDR3 is TGTGCCAGCAGCCCCAGGGGGGGGAAGTGGGCTGAAGCTTTCTTT. Translating it yields CASSPRGGKWAEAFF.

This chain connects TRBV5-1 to TRBJ1-1, with 7 bases that match TRBD1. CDR3 size: 14 residues. Germline CDR1 is SGHRS and CDR2 is YFSETQ. V was clipped by 4 bases and J by 4 bases; unmatched bases: 7. In DNA form, the CDR3 reads TGCGCCAGCAGCCCGAGCGCAGGGGGCACTGAAGCTTTCTTT. Residues: CASSPSAGGTEAFF.

This chain joins TRBV5-1 and TRBJ2-1, with D maybe TRBD1 (6 bases). The V gene's germline CDR1 is SGHRS and CDR2 YFSETQ. V lost 0 bases, J lost 7 bases, and 14 bases lay in between. This CDR3 has 15 residues. This CDR3 is CASSLGQGKLNEQFF. In DNA, the CDR3 is TGCGCCAGCAGCTTGGGGCAGGGGAAGTTAAATGAGCAGTTCTTC.

The CDR3 loop reads CSVELSQVAGELFF. Written as DNA, the CDR3 is TGCAGCGTTGAATTGAGCCAGGTGGCCGGGGAGCTGTTTTTT. This sequence joins TRBV29-1 and TRBJ2-2; D gene ambiguous. With 2 bases removed from V and 6 bases from J, the gap between germline ends came to 13 bases. CDR1 and CDR2 (germline): SQVTM, ANQGSEA. The CDR3 extends over 14 amino acids.

The rearrangement links TRBV7-9 to TRBJ2-1; 9 bases fit TRBD1. CDR1 is SEHNR and CDR2 is FQNEAQ in the germline V gene (reference sequence). V lost 1 base and J lost 7; bases outside the gene matches: 5. This CDR3 has 15 residues. CDR3 sequence: CASSLVTGGLNEQFF. In DNA form, the CDR3 reads TGTGCCAGCAGCTTAGTTACAGGGGGCTTGAATGAGCAGTTCTTC.

The chain couples TRBV9 to TRBJ1-2; D perhaps matches TRBD1 (5 bases). This CDR3 is built from 16 residues. The V end lost 0 bases, the J end lost 2 bases, and 14 bases lay between the germline ends. Germline CDR1 SGDLS, CDR2 YYNGEE. The CDR3: CASSVASRERNYGYTF. The DNA of the CDR3 is TGTGCCAGCAGCGTAGCCTCCAGGGAAAGAAACTATGGCTACACCTTC.

The chain couples TRBV11-2 to TRBJ1-2, with D maybe TRBD1 (5 bases). Trimming stripped 0 bases from V and 7 bases from J, with 12 bases between. The CDR3 has 14 residues. CDR1 is SGHAT, CDR2 FQNNGV, per germline. The CDR3 loop reads CASSLESGDPGYTF. CDR3 nucleotides: TGTGCCAGCAGCTTAGAGTCTGGGGACCCTGGCTACACCTTC.

This chain connects TRBV28 to TRBJ2-4; no reliable D call. Germline loops: CDR1 MDHEN, CDR2 SYDVKM. There are 14 residues in the CDR3. The germline V and J ends were trimmed by 9 bases and 1 base, with 13 bases remaining between them. This chain's CDR3 is CASSGEWAKNIQYF. DNA for the CDR3: TGTGCCAGTAGTGGGGAATGGGCCAAAAACATTCAGTACTTC.

The rearrangement links TRBV9 to TRBJ2-3, with D perhaps being TRBD1 or TRBD2 (5 bases each). Germline V lookup: CDR1 SGDLS, CDR2 YYNGEE. Trimming took 0 bases from V and 4 from J, leaving 12 bases between them. The CDR3 covers 15 residues. CDR3 in amino acids: CASSVGGTEADTQYF. The DNA for the CDR3 is TGTGCCAGCAGCGTAGGTGGGACGGAGGCAGATACGCAGTATTTT.

The chain links TRBV19 to TRBJ1-2, with TRBD1 as a possible D gene (5 bases). This CDR3 comprises 16 residues. Trimming shortened V by 3 bases and J by 1 base, and 15 bases separated the two germline ends. The germline V gene has CDR1 LNHDA and CDR2 SQIVND (reference sequence). The CDR3 loop reads CASSIEGPAGNYGYTF. CDR3 DNA: TGTGCCAGTAGTATTGAGGGGCCAGCCGGTAACTATGGCTACACCTTC.